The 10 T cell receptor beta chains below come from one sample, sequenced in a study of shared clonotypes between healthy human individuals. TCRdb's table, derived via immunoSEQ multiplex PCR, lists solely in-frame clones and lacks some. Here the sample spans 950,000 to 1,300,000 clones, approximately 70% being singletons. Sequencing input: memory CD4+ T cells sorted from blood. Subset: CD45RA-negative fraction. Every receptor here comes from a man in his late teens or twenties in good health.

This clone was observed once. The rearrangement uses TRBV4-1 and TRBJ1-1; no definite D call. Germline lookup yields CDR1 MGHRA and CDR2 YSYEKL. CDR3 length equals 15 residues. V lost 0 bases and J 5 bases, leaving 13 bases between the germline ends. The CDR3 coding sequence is TGCGCCAGCAGCCAAGATTTCTCCCTGAGGACTGAAGCTTTCTTT. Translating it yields CASSQDFSLRTEAFF.

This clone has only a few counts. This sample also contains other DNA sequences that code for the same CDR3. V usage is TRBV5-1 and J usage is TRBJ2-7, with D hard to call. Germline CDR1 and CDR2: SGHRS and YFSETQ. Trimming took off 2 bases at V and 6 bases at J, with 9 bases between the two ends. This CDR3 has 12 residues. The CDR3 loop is CASSLPATEQYF. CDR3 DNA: TGCGCCAGCAGCTTACCTGCGACCGAGCAGTACTTC.

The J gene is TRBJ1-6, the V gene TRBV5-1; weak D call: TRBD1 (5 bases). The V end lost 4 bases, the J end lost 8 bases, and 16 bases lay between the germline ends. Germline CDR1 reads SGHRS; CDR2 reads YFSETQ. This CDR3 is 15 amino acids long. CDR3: CASSPAGRGDSPLHF. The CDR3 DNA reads TGCGCCAGCAGCCCAGCGGGGCGCGGTGATTCACCCCTCCACTTT.

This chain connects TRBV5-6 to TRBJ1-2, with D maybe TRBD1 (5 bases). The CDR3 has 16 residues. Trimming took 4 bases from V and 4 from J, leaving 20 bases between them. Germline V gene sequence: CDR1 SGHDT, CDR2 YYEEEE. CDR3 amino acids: CASSPQRRWGTYGYTF. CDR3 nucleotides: TGTGCCAGCAGCCCCCAGAGGAGGTGGGGGACCTATGGCTACACCTTC.

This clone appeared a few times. CDR3: CASSPGGILRDEQYF. CDR3 in DNA: TGTGCCAGCAGTCCGGGGGGCATACTTCGGGACGAGCAGTACTTC. The chain links TRBV6-6 to TRBJ2-7; possible D gene TRBD2, 7 bases. This CDR3 is built from 15 residues. The V end lost 5 bases, the J end lost 5 bases, and 19 bases lay between the germline ends. Per the germline V gene, CDR1 is MNHNY and CDR2 is SVGAGI (reference sequence).

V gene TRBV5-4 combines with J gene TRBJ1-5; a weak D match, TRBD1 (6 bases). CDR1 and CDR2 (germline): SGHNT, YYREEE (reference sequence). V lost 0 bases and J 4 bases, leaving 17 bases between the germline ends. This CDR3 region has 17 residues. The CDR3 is CASSLGGGAVGNQPQHF. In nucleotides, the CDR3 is TGTGCCAGCAGCTTGGGCGGGGGCGCCGTGGGAAATCAGCCCCAGCATTTT.

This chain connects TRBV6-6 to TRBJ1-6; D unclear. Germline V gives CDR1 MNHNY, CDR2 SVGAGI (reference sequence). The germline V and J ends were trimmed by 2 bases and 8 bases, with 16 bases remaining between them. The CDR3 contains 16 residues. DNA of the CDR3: TGTGCCAGCAGTTACGGAGGGTTCGGCGTGGATTCACCCCTCCACTTT. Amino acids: CASSYGGFGVDSPLHF.

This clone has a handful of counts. CDR3 in amino acids: CAISAGIPGGYTF. The CDR3 bases are TGTGCCATCAGTGCCGGGATCCCCGGGGGCTACACCTTC. J is TRBJ1-2 and V is TRBV10-3; D is unclear. Between the trimmed V and J ends, which lost 4 bases and 8 bases, there was a span of 14 bases. The germline gives CDR1 ENHRY, CDR2 SYGVKD. This CDR3 has 13 residues.

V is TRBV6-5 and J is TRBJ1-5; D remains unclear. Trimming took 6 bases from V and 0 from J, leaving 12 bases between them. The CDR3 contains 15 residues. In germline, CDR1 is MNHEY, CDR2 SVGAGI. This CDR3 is CASRPALYSNQPQHF. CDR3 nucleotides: TGTGCCAGCAGGCCCGCATTGTATAGCAATCAGCCCCAGCATTTT.

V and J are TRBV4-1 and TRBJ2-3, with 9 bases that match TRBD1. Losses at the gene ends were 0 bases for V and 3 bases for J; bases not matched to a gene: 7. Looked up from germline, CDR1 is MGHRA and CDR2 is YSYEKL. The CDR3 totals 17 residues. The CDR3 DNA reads TGCGCCAGCAGCCAAGATTTCACAGGGGGCGTAACAGATACGCAGTATTTT. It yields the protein CASSQDFTGGVTDTQYF.